These 19 T cell receptor beta chains were sequenced from one sample in a study of CD8 T cells in ankylosing spondylitis listed by TCRdb under 2017. Library construction relied on 5' RACE. Sequencing used an Illumina HiSeq 2500. Using fastp at Q25 and MiXCR, TCRdb reprocessed the public reads and kept productive beta chains. Every CDR3 protein is listed once, alongside the most common genes and DNA of its rows. This sample is represented by some 120,000 distinct CDR3 sequences; about 13% of them were singletons. About 2.7% of the sample comes from the top ten. The sample consisted of blood, either unsorted or a sorted T cell fraction (not recorded which). These receptors were taken from a female donor with ankylosing spondylitis or in good health (not recorded which).

V and J are TRBV6-5 and TRBJ2-5; 7 bases agree with TRBD2. This CDR3 is built from 15 residues. The germline V gene has CDR1 MNHEY and CDR2 SVGAGI. V shed 2 bases, J shed 5 bases, and the junction held 8 bases outside the gene matches. The CDR3 protein is CASSYQRGLMETQYF. DNA of the CDR3: TGTGCCAGCAGTTACCAGCGGGGACTAATGGAGACCCAGTACTTC.

This clonotype occurred many times. The chain carries TRBV20-1 and TRBJ1-2; D uncertain. Germline V gives CDR1 DFQATT, CDR2 SNEGSKA (reference sequence). The CDR3 loop spans 14 amino acids. The V and J ends lost 2 bases and 0 bases respectively, with 10 bases between them. This chain's CDR3 is CSARNVVSNYGYTF. CDR3 coding DNA: TGCAGTGCTAGAAACGTGGTCTCTAACTATGGCTACACCTTC.

In its sample, this clonotype was seen a few times. The V and J genes are TRBV7-8 and TRBJ1-4; a weak D match, TRBD1 (6 bases). V was trimmed by 5 bases and J by 2 bases, leaving 12 bases between them. This CDR3 comprises 15 residues. The V gene's germline CDR1 is SGHVS and CDR2 FQNEAQ. CDR3 sequence (DNA): TGTGCCAGCAGCAATCGACAGGCCACTAATGAAAAACTGTTTTTT. Translated, it gives CASSNRQATNEKLFF.

This clonotype came up many times. The V gene is TRBV29-1, the J gene TRBJ2-3; no definite D call. V was shortened by 4 bases and J by 0 bases, with 5 bases between the two germline ends. The CDR3 runs 12 residues. Germline loops: CDR1 SQVTM, CDR2 ANQGSEA. CDR3: CSVGSSTDTQYF. Written as DNA, the CDR3 is TGCAGCGTTGGGAGCAGCACAGATACGCAGTATTTT.

This clonotype was detected ten times or more. The gene calls are TRBV4-1 and TRBJ2-2; D unclear. The CDR3 extends over 14 amino acids. V gave up 2 bases and J gave up 4 bases, with 8 bases separating them. The V gene's germline CDR1 is MGHRA and CDR2 YSYEKL. CDR3 protein: CASSQQTGTGELFF. Written as DNA, the CDR3 is TGCGCCAGCAGCCAACAAACGGGCACCGGGGAGCTGTTTTTT.

This clonotype has a count of ten or more. The chain couples TRBV6-1 to TRBJ2-1, with TRBD2 matching 7 bases. Germline V gene data show CDR1 as MNHNS and CDR2 as SASEGT. The V gene end was trimmed by 7 bases and the J gene end by 1 base; junction bases not matched to a gene: 7. The CDR3 is 15 amino acids. DNA for the CDR3: TGTGCCAGCATTCTGACTAGCCAGTCCTACAATGAGCAGTTCTTC. Translated: CASILTSQSYNEQFF.

This sequence joins TRBV20-1 and TRBJ2-5, with D tentatively TRBD2 (6 bases). The germline V gene encodes CDR1 DFQATT and CDR2 SNEGSKA (reference sequence). The CDR3 has 13 amino acids. The germline V and J ends were trimmed by 3 bases and 5 bases, with 13 bases remaining between them. CDR3 in DNA: TGCAGTGCTAGCCGGACTGGGGGGGAGACCCAGTACTTC. It codes for CSASRTGGETQYF.

This clonotype was seen a few times. The chain links TRBV5-1 to TRBJ2-1; D not certain. This CDR3 is 13 amino acids long. Germline values: CDR1 SGHRS, CDR2 YFSETQ. The V end was cut by 3 bases, the J end by 8 bases, with 12 bases between. The CDR3 here is CASSSTPWDEQFF. The CDR3 DNA reads as TGCGCCAGCAGCTCTACCCCCTGGGATGAGCAGTTCTTC.

This sequence joins TRBV5-1 and TRBJ2-3; D tentatively reads TRBD1 or TRBD2 (5 bases each). From germline, CDR1 is SGHRS and CDR2 YFSETQ. There are 17 residues in the CDR3. The germline V and J ends were trimmed by 3 bases and 4 bases, with 21 bases remaining between them. The CDR3 region is CASSSFGDSLGPDTQYF. DNA for the CDR3: TGCGCCAGCAGCTCTTTCGGGGATAGCCTGGGGCCAGATACGCAGTATTTT.

This clonotype was detected ten times or more. This chain links TRBV4-2 with TRBJ2-1, with D unclear. CDR1 is LGHNA, CDR2 YNFKEQ, per germline. The CDR3 is 19 residues long. The V gene lost 6 bases and the J gene lost 4 bases, with 28 bases spanning the gap. The DNA for the CDR3 is TGTGCCAGCAGGACCCCCAACGTTAAGGGTAGTTCTATATACAATGAGCAGTTCTTC. Translated: CASRTPNVKGSSIYNEQFF.

This clonotype has a count of ten or more. The genes are TRBV5-1 and TRBJ1-6; D unresolved. Trimming stripped 4 bases from V and 9 bases from J, with 14 bases between. Germline CDR1 and CDR2: SGHRS and YFSETQ. CDR3 length: 14 residues. The CDR3 region is CASSILPSGSPLHF. CDR3 DNA: TGCGCCAGCAGCATACTACCTTCCGGTTCACCCCTCCACTTT.

V and J are TRBV5-6 and TRBJ2-1; 7 bases fit TRBD2. V shed 7 bases and J 3 bases; nucleotides not matched to a gene: 13. The CDR3 contains 16 residues. CDR1 and CDR2 from the germline V gene are SGHDT and YYEEEE. The CDR3 DNA follows: TGTGCCAGCCAGTTGGGGACCGGGACTATCTACAATGAGCAGTTCTTC. This gives the protein CASQLGTGTIYNEQFF.

This clonotype has only a few counts. The chain is built from TRBV20-1 and TRBJ1-2; D is uncertain. The CDR3 runs to 14 residues. Trimming left V 0 bases short and J 3 bases short, with 11 bases between. Germline V gene sequence: CDR1 DFQATT, CDR2 SNEGSKA (reference sequence). Written as DNA, the CDR3 is TGCAGTGCTAGAGAGCCAGCAGGAGACTATGGCTACACCTTC. This encodes CSAREPAGDYGYTF.

Details on this clonotype: Just one base apart from a much larger clone, this may be a read error. V is TRBV6-2 or TRBV6-3 and J is TRBJ1-1; D is unresolved. The CDR3 extends over 14 amino acids. CDR1 is MNHEY and CDR2 is SVGEGT in the germline V gene. CDR3 DNA sequence: TGTACCAGCAGTTACCTGAGGGTGACCACTGAAGCTTTCTTT. This translates into CTSSYLRVTTEAFF.

This clonotype has at least ten counts. The V gene is TRBV12-3 or TRBV12-4, the J gene TRBJ2-7, with a tentative D call TRBD1 (5 bases). The CDR3 length is 13 residues. V gave up 5 bases and J gave up 0 bases, with 8 bases separating them. In DNA, the CDR3 is TGTGCCAGCAGTCGACAGAGCTCCTACGAGCAGTACTTC. Translated, it gives CASSRQSSYEQYF.

The chain links TRBV12-3 or TRBV12-4 to TRBJ2-3; TRBD2 matches 10 bases. The CDR3 is 15 residues long. Losses at the gene ends were 6 bases for V and 2 bases for J; bases not matched to a gene: 5. CDR3 DNA: TGTGCCAGCAGCCCAGCGGGGGGGTTCACAGATACGCAGTATTTT. Protein sequence: CASSPAGGFTDTQYF.

This clonotype was detected only a few times. The chain couples TRBV20-1 to TRBJ2-3; D perhaps matches TRBD2 (5 bases). V dropped 2 bases and J dropped 5 bases, with 11 bases sitting between them. Germline lookup yields CDR1 DFQATT and CDR2 SNEGSKA (reference sequence). This CDR3 has 13 residues. CDR3 protein: CSARWLRGDTQYF. The CDR3 nucleotides are TGCAGTGCTAGATGGCTCCGGGGAGATACGCAGTATTTT.

Only a few counts were recorded for this clonotype. The CDR3 region has the DNA TGTGCCAGCAGTTTCTGGCTAGCGGGAGACAGTGAGCAGTTCTTC. Its translation: CASSFWLAGDSEQFF. This chain joins TRBV12-3 or TRBV12-4 and TRBJ2-1; 10 nucleotides match TRBD2. The trim removed 3 bases at V and 9 bases at J, leaving 8 bases unmatched. The CDR3 length is 15 residues.

This clonotype turned up a few times. V usage is TRBV20-1 and J usage is TRBJ2-1, with 12 bases that match TRBD2. The germline V gene has CDR1 DFQATT and CDR2 SNEGSKA (reference sequence). The CDR3 is made up of 17 amino acids. V was pared by 3 bases and J by 2 bases, with 8 bases of the junction left unmatched. The CDR3 sequence is CSASASGLAGPYNEQFF. CDR3 sequence (DNA): TGCAGTGCTAGCGCCTCCGGACTAGCGGGGCCCTACAATGAGCAGTTCTTC.